This TCR beta chain stems from a study of cytomegalovirus exposure and HLA in healthy donors. For the study at large: Unique TCRs numbering some 77 million, obtained from HLA-typed donors, made up an early data release. Overall study results and limits: It was reportedly the case that the classifier diagnosed cytomegalovirus status with high specificity and sensitivity. Analyses of presence/absence relied on an assumption of roughly uniform sequencing depth across donors.

The PCR had 60 Vbeta and 13 Jbeta primers. The table came from immunoSEQ multiplex PCR; TCRdb's copy has only in-frame clones and leaves some out. The sample has some 200,000 clones, 79% seen once. This CDR3 comprises 15 residues. J gave up 2 bases and V 5 bases, and 9 bases lay outside the gene matches. CDR1 and CDR2 from the germline V gene are LNHDA and SQIVND (reference sequence). As regards this clone: Its antigen is undetermined.

The rearrangement links TRBV19 to TRBJ2-7; 7 nucleotides match TRBD1. Sequenced material: PBMCs. This clonotype was sampled from a girl aged 5-17 years in good health and CMV-seropositive. The CDR3 DNA follows: TGTGCCAGTAGTCCGCCCGGGACAGTCACCTACGAGCAGTACTTC. This gives the protein CASSPPGTVTYEQYF. The full variable domain, completed using reference TRBV19 and TRBJ2-7, is DGGITQSPKYLFRKEGQNVTLSCEQNLNHDAMYWYRQDPGQGLRLIYYSQIVNDFQKGDIAEGYSVSREKKESFPLTVTSAQKNPTAFYLCASSPPGTVTYEQYFGPGTRLTVT.